Given below is one T cell receptor beta chain in context. Profiling relied on immunoSEQ multiplex PCR, and the TCRdb table lists in-frame clones only, not all of them. The sample contains around 70,000 clones, 88% of which appear only once. CDR3 length: 14 amino acids. Germline CDR1 and CDR2: MNHNS and SASEGT. Trimming removed 6 bases at V and 7 bases at J, with 18 bases between. These data are taken from a study of OX40 agonist ivuxolimab in advanced cancers. Overall study: The patients' treatment was ivuxolimab, an agonistic anti-OX40 (CD134) antibody. Mean age 60 years, range roughly 23 to 79; around 80% male.

Sampled blood was obtained at baseline, cycle 4 day 1, and cycle 7 day 1. The chain carries TRBV6-1 and TRBJ1-1; D is possibly TRBD1 (5 bases). The clonotype was recovered from an adult with an advanced solid tumor such as melanoma, head and neck, liver or kidney cancer. Sample: CD4+ or CD8+ T cells sorted from blood, taken in a trial of the OX40 agonist ivuxolimab. In DNA, the CDR3 is TGTGCCAGCAGAACCGGGGACTTCGCGTATGAAGCTTTCTTT. This sequence encodes CASRTGDFAYEAFF.